This passage covers 16 T cell receptor beta chains from one sample sequenced in a study of STAT5B mutations in CD4+ large granular lymphocyte leukemia. Sequenced by immunoSEQ multiplex PCR; TCRdb stores in-frame clones only, minus some. Of tens of thousands of clones in the sample, about 86% were seen once. Sequences were obtained from CD4+ T cells from blood buffy coats. Receptor source: a human donor in good health.

The chain carries TRBV6-5 and TRBJ1-4; 11 bases are shared with TRBD1. The CDR3 is 15 residues long. V dropped 5 bases and J dropped 6; count of bases not matched to a gene: 5. From germline, CDR1 is MNHEY and CDR2 SVGAGI. CDR3 DNA: TGTGCCAGCAGTCCCTTGGACAGGGGGCATGAAAAACTGTTTTTT. It codes for CASSPLDRGHEKLFF.

CDR3: CASSLEGTGLRTDTQYF. CDR3 nucleotides: TGTGCCAGCAGCTTGGAAGGGACAGGGTTGAGGACAGATACGCAGTATTTT. The genes are TRBV7-6 and TRBJ2-3, with 9 bases lining up with TRBD1. Trimming took 3 bases from V and 3 from J; bases not matched to a gene: 10. There are 17 residues in the CDR3. Germline V gene sequence: CDR1 SGHVS, CDR2 FNYEAQ.

The V and J genes are TRBV6-6 and TRBJ2-1; the match to TRBD2 covers 7 bases. CDR1 is MNHNY and CDR2 is SVGAGI in the germline V gene (reference sequence). CDR3 size: 12 residues. The J segment lost 12 bases and the V segment lost 4 bases, leaving 6 bases of the junction unmatched. Written as DNA, the CDR3 is TGTGCCAGCAGTTTGACGGGGAGGGGGCAGTTCTTC. This codes for CASSLTGRGQFF.

This chain uses TRBV5-1 with TRBJ2-5; D uncertain. This CDR3 is 14 amino acids long. Trimming shortened V by 0 bases and J by 3 bases, and 9 bases separated the two germline ends. CDR1 is SGHRS, CDR2 YFSETQ, per germline. CDR3 loop: CASSLGAFEETQYF. The CDR3 nucleotides are TGCGCCAGCAGCTTGGGCGCATTTGAAGAGACCCAGTACTTC.

A single count supports this clone. V usage is TRBV9 and J usage is TRBJ1-2, with TRBD1 as a possible D gene (6 bases). The germline V and J ends were trimmed by 3 bases and 3 bases, with 12 bases remaining between them. This CDR3 has 14 amino acids. CDR1 SGDLS and CDR2 YYNGEE come from the germline V gene. The CDR3 DNA reads TGTGCCAGCAGCGGAAGGACAGAACACTATGGCTACACCTTC. This sequence encodes CASSGRTEHYGYTF.

The chain has TRBV28 and TRBJ2-7, with D unclear. This CDR3 spans 12 amino acids. The germline V gene encodes CDR1 MDHEN and CDR2 SYDVKM. V lost 5 bases and J 7 bases, leaving 12 bases between the germline ends. CDR3 DNA: TGTGCCAGCAGTCTCCGTGTCGGGGAGCAGTACTTC. Amino acid sequence: CASSLRVGEQYF.

CDR3 nucleotides: TGTGCCAGCAGCCAACAGGGGGCAGGAGAGACCCAGTACTTC. It translates to CASSQQGAGETQYF. The genes are TRBV5-4 and TRBJ2-5, with 9 bases fitting TRBD1. J lost 4 bases, V lost 4 bases, and 5 bases had no gene match. Germline assignment: CDR1 SGHNT and CDR2 YYREEE (reference sequence). CDR3 length: 14 amino acids.

The V and J genes are TRBV6-1 and TRBJ2-7; tentative D call: TRBD2 (5 bases). Germline V gives CDR1 MNHNS, CDR2 SASEGT. This CDR3 is 12 amino acids long. Trimming stripped 3 bases from V and 6 bases from J, with 9 bases between. The CDR3 nucleotides read TGTGCCAGCAGTGATTTAGAGGGCGAGCAGTACTTC. Translation gives CASSDLEGEQYF.

The V and J genes are TRBV7-9 and TRBJ1-2; TRBD1 agrees at 8 bases. Germline loops: CDR1 SEHNR, CDR2 FQNEAQ (reference sequence). The V gene end was trimmed by 1 base and the J gene end by 6 bases; junction bases not matched to a gene: 7. There are 15 residues in the CDR3. The CDR3 DNA is TGTGCCAGCAGCTTAGGTGGTTACAGGGGGAATGGCTACACCTTC. This gives the protein CASSLGGYRGNGYTF.

The chain has TRBV2 and TRBJ1-1; D remains unclear. V was clipped by 8 bases and J by 7 bases, with 17 bases between them. Germline lookup yields CDR1 SNHLY and CDR2 FYNNEI. The CDR3 has 13 residues. The CDR3 DNA reads as TGTGCCAGCGTCTCGGGGTCCCGGTATGAAGCTTTCTTT. This codes for CASVSGSRYEAFF.

This clone was detected once. This rearrangement joins TRBV30 to TRBJ2-1, with TRBD1 matching over 9 bases. The germline gives CDR1 GTSNPN, CDR2 SVGIG (reference sequence). The V gene end was trimmed by 4 bases and the J gene end by 12 bases; junction bases not matched to a gene: 16. The CDR3 extends over 15 amino acids. The CDR3 spells CAWTGSPTGGAGQFF. CDR3 bases: TGTGCCTGGACGGGAAGTCCAACAGGGGGCGCGGGGCAGTTCTTC.

This clone was detected once. V is TRBV27 and J is TRBJ2-5, with D possibly matching TRBD1 (5 bases). The CDR3 is made up of 14 amino acids. Germline assignment: CDR1 MNHEY and CDR2 SMNVEV (reference sequence). V was shortened by 2 bases and J by 1 base, with 8 bases between the two germline ends. The CDR3 DNA reads TGTGCCAGCAGTTTAAGGGGATCCCAAGAGACCCAGTACTTC. Translated, it gives CASSLRGSQETQYF.

This clone was detected a few times. The genes are TRBV28 and TRBJ1-2; D not certain. Trimming cost V 6 bases and J 3 bases, with 5 bases left between them. Germline-derived CDR1 and CDR2 are MDHEN and SYDVKM. The CDR3 runs 11 residues. CDR3 nucleotide sequence: TGTGCCAGCAGCCGGGACTATGGCTACACCTTC. This codes for CASSRDYGYTF.

The chain uses TRBV6-5 and TRBJ1-2, with D tentatively TRBD1 (6 bases). The CDR3 is 15 amino acids. Germline V gene lookup returns CDR1 MNHEY and CDR2 SVGAGI. The V end was cut by 7 bases, the J end by 2 bases, with 17 bases between. The chain's CDR3 is CASTAAGEGNYGYTF. As DNA, the CDR3 is TGTGCCAGCACCGCGGCAGGGGAGGGGAACTATGGCTACACCTTC.

The genes are TRBV27 and TRBJ2-1, with TRBD2 matching over 9 bases. This CDR3 contains 16 residues. V lost 4 bases to trimming and J lost 1 base; unmatched junction nucleotides: 5. Germline CDR1 MNHEY, CDR2 SMNVEV (reference sequence). CDR3 DNA sequence: TGTGCCAGCAGTTCCTTGAGCGGGAGGTCCTACAATGAGCAGTTCTTC. Protein product: CASSSLSGRSYNEQFF.

This chain links TRBV6-5 with TRBJ2-5; D possibly corresponds to TRBD2 (5 bases). Germline CDR1 MNHEY, CDR2 SVGAGI. This CDR3 region has 13 residues. V was clipped by 4 bases and J by 10 bases, with 16 bases between them. CDR3 DNA sequence: TGTGCCAGCAGTTCCCTCGGCCGGGCGGGCCAGTACTTC. Encoded protein: CASSSLGRAGQYF.